This paragraph covers one TCR beta chain sequence. Its cognate antigen is unknown. The CDR3 has 14 residues. Trimming removed 7 bases at V and 4 bases at J, with 11 bases between. The germline gives CDR1 LNHDA, CDR2 SQIVND (reference sequence). Treatment defined: approximately 18 received Ad26.COV2.S at low or high dose, single or two shots; 5 received placebo; per-sample allocation not given. Each sample was drawn 63 days after the first injection (of vaccine or placebo). The sample originates from a study of Ad26.COV2.S vaccination and SARS-CoV-2 variants. Study-wide results and limits: Vaccine and placebo recipients had comparable breadth of non-spike TCRs.

Profiling relied on immunoSEQ multiplex PCR, and the TCRdb table lists in-frame clones only, not all of them. Of about 400,000 clones in the sample, roughly four fifths were seen once. The source was peripheral blood, collected in a trial of Ad26.COV2.S vaccine versus placebo. The TCR comes from a person aged 18-65 years who received the Ad26.COV2.S COVID-19 vaccine or a placebo. This chain connects TRBV19 to TRBJ1-6, with a tentative D call TRBD1 (6 bases). DNA for the CDR3: TGTGCCAGTAAGGGTACAGGGTATAATTCACCCCTCCACTTT. Protein: CASKGTGYNSPLHF.